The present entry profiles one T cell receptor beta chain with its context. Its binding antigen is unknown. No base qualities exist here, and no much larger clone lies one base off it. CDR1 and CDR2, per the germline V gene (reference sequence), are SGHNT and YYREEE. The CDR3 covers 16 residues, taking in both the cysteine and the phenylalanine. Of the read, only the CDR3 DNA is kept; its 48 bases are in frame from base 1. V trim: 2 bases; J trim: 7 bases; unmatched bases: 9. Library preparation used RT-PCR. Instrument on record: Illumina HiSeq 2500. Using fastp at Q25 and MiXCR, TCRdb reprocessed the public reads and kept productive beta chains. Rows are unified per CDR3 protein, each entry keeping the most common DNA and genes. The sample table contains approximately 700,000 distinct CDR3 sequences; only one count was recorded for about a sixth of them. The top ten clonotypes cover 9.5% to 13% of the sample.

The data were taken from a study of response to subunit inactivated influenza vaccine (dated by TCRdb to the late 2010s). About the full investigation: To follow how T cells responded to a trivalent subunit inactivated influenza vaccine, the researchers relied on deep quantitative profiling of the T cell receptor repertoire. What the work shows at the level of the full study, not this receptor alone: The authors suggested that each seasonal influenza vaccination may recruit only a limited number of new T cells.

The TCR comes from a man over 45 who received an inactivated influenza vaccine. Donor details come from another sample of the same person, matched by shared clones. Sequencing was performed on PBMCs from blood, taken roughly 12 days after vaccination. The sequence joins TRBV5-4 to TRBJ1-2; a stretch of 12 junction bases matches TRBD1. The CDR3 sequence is CASSLDSGTGGRGYTF. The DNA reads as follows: TGTGCCAGCAGCTTAGATTCCGGGACAGGGGGCCGTGGCTACACCTTC.